Here is one TCR beta chain with its context. The antigen is undetermined. This sample is drawn from a study of beta chain features in type 1 diabetes. Expressed TCRB transcripts were sequenced after all isolated RNA was converted to cDNA. Naive, central memory and regulatory T cell samples averaged roughly 3.8 million reads. Clones were read by immunoSEQ multiplex PCR, and TCRdb kept only the in-frame ones, dropping some. The sample has around 150,000 clones; approximately 9.1% are singletons. Study-wide results and limits: TCRB CDR3s were moderately but significantly shorter in Type 1 diabetes patients in all four CD4+ subsets. A pattern of fewer insertions and more deletions at VDJ junctions was seen in type 1 diabetes patients.

This CDR3 is built from 13 residues. CDR1 and CDR2 from the germline V gene are SGHNT and YYREEE (reference sequence). Trimming removed 5 bases from V and 3 bases from J, with 11 bases in between. This receptor was taken from a woman in her 30s with type 1 diabetes. Sequencing was performed on central memory CD4+ T cells from blood. The chain carries TRBV5-4 and TRBJ1-1; the D gene is possibly TRBD1 (6 bases). Here the CDR3 DNA reads TGTGCCAGCAGTTCCGACAGGCACACTGAAGCTTTCTTT. This gives the protein CASSSDRHTEAFF.